This T cell receptor beta chain stems from a study of blood T cells in healthy people across ages. The CDR3 is 17 residues long. J was trimmed by 3 bases and V by 0 bases; bases with no gene match: 8. CDR1 and CDR2 (germline): LGHDT, YNNKEL (reference sequence). PCR was performed a second time for about 7 to 12 cycles using a sample-barcoded 5' primer and a J-beta primer mix. TCRdb processed the 5' RACE reads anew with MiXCR; each CDR3 protein has one entry. The top ten hold about 4.1% of the sample, which has around 1,600,000 distinct CDR3 sequences, around 40% seen once. Material: blood. The TCR sequence derives from a woman younger than 30 in good health. The gene calls are TRBV3-1 and TRBJ2-1; TRBD2 matches 7 bases. CDR3 nucleotides: TGTGCCAGCAGCCAAGAAGAATACGGGAGGCTCTACAATGAGCAGTTCTTC. Protein sequence: CASSQEEYGRLYNEQFF.